This note documents a single T cell receptor beta chain sequence. No antigen is known for it. The sample belongs to a study of blood T cells in healthy people across ages. V was trimmed by 1 base and J by 2 bases, leaving 13 bases between them. This CDR3 comprises 15 residues. CDR1 and CDR2 from the germline V gene are SGHRS and YFSETQ. Study results and limitations: The authors considered diversity estimates from one million T cells to be underestimates. The recorded TCR beta diversity per million T cells decreased in a roughly linear manner with age.

Sample-barcoded 5' priming and a J-beta primer mix drove a second PCR of roughly 6 to 12 cycles. Every cDNA molecule carried a tag from a template-switch adaptor bearing 12 random nucleotides. At least 2.5 million CDR3-containing paired-end reads were obtained per sample. TCRdb analysed the 5' RACE reads with MiXCR anew, one entry per CDR3 protein. The sample has hundreds of thousands of distinct CDR3 sequences, about half seen once. Sample: blood. The chain joins TRBV5-1 to TRBJ2-7; D tentatively reads TRBD1 or TRBD2 (5 bases each). This clonotype was sampled from a woman aged 55 to 70 in good health. The CDR3 DNA follows: TGCGCCAGCAGCTTGATTCCGGGACGGGCCTACGAGCAGTACTTC. It yields the protein CASSLIPGRAYEQYF.